This T cell receptor (beta chain) was identified in a study of T cell clones after liver transplantation. About the research overall: HCV positivity affected three of eight recipients; the rest lacked autoimmune or viral indications.

Trimming cost V 4 bases and J 2 bases, with 15 bases left between them. The CDR3 is 15 residues long. The germline V gene encodes CDR1 SGHRS and CDR2 YFSETQ. Sequencing used immunoSEQ multiplex PCR; TCRdb keeps in-frame clones, though not all of them. The table lists under 60,000 clones, 60% to 80% of them singletons. V usage is TRBV5-1 and J usage is TRBJ2-5; the D gene is possibly TRBD1 (8 bases). The clonotype was recovered from a human patient who received a liver transplant. Some T cells here may be from the graft donor. The specimen comprised CD4+ T cells from blood, sampled at the 22-month timepoint. In nucleotides, the CDR3 is TGCGCCAGCAGCGCAACAGGGGGGGTGCAAGAGACCCAGTACTTC. It specifies CASSATGGVQETQYF.